Below, 5 T cell receptor beta chains from the same sample are listed, as sequenced in a study of cytomegalovirus exposure and HLA in healthy donors. The PCR made use of 60 Vbeta and 13 Jbeta primers. TCRdb's copy holds only in-frame clones and misses some; the assay was immunoSEQ multiplex PCR. The sample records about 140,000 clones, 65% to 80% being singletons. Sequenced: PBMCs. The receptor source for this set is a human donor in good health.

This sequence joins TRBV11-2 and TRBJ2-7; D is uncertain. The CDR3 is made up of 15 amino acids. With 2 bases removed from V and 2 bases from J, the gap between germline ends came to 13 bases. The V gene's germline CDR1 is SGHAT and CDR2 FQNNGV. This CDR3 reads CASSLTEKGPYEQYF. The CDR3 nucleotides read TGTGCCAGCAGCTTAACGGAGAAAGGCCCCTACGAGCAGTACTTC.

This rearrangement joins TRBV5-1 to TRBJ2-6; D is possibly TRBD1 (6 bases). The germline CDR1 and CDR2 sequences are SGHRS and YFSETQ. Trimming took 4 bases from V and 3 from J, leaving 11 bases between them. The CDR3 has 15 amino acids. Here the CDR3 reads CASSPEGDGANVLTF. The CDR3, as DNA: TGCGCCAGCAGCCCCGAGGGGGATGGGGCCAACGTCCTGACTTTC.

This clone was counted a few times. This chain joins TRBV11-2 and TRBJ2-3, with 10 positions matching TRBD1. J gave up 1 base and V 5 bases, and 6 bases lay outside the gene matches. CDR3 length: 16 residues. Germline values: CDR1 SGHAT, CDR2 FQNNGV. The CDR3 region is CASSARQGAGTDTQYF. As DNA, the CDR3 is TGTGCCAGCAGCGCGCGACAGGGGGCCGGCACAGATACGCAGTATTTT.

The V gene is TRBV28, the J gene TRBJ2-5; 9 positions agree with TRBD1. The J call may be incorrect, as the DNA end agrees better with TRBJ2-7. The germline gives CDR1 MDHEN, CDR2 SYDVKM. CDR3 length: 19 amino acids. CDR3 loop: CASSYDISIGTGYRYEQYF. For the CDR3, the DNA is TGTGCCAGCAGTTACGATATCTCAATCGGGACAGGGTATAGGTACGAGCAGTACTTC.

The rearrangement joins TRBV27 to TRBJ2-5; TRBD2 agrees at 8 bases. This CDR3 contains 15 residues. Germline trimming cut 2 bases from V and 2 bases from J; bases unmatched to any gene: 4. Per germline, CDR1 MNHEY and CDR2 SMNVEV (reference sequence). The CDR3 nucleotides read TGTGCCAGCAGTTTAGTTCTAGCGGGTCAAGAGACCCAGTACTTC. Amino acid sequence: CASSLVLAGQETQYF.